These 7 T cell receptor beta chains came from one sample sequenced in a study of CD8 T cells in ankylosing spondylitis (dated by TCRdb to about 2017). For these receptors, no antigen is known. Study-wide conclusions, independent of this receptor: Blood from ankylosing spondylitis patients appeared to be characterized by a TCR beta motif made up of under ten highly homologous amino acid variants.

To prepare the library, 5' RACE was applied. The instrument given in TCRdb is Illumina HiSeq 2500. TCRdb took the public reads, trimmed them with fastp at Q25, ran MiXCR for clone calling and kept in-frame beta chains. Entries that share a CDR3 protein sequence are merged under the most common genes and DNA. A total of some 450,000 distinct CDR3 sequences appear in this sample, 17% of them only once. 0.95% to 1.1% of the sample goes to the ten largest clones. Sequences were obtained from blood, either unsorted or a sorted T cell fraction (not recorded which). Every receptor here comes from a male donor with ankylosing spondylitis.

The chain joins TRBV28 to TRBJ2-7; 10 nucleotides agree with TRBD1. This CDR3 comprises 14 residues. V dropped 5 bases and J dropped 1; count of bases not matched to a gene: 2. Germline loops: CDR1 MDHEN, CDR2 SYDVKM. DNA for the CDR3: TGTGCCAGCAGTGGACAGGGGGATTCCTACGAGCAGTACTTC. Protein: CASSGQGDSYEQYF.

The chain links TRBV12-3 or TRBV12-4 to TRBJ2-3, with 10 bases identical to TRBD2. Germline trimming cut 2 bases from V and 1 base from J; bases unmatched to any gene: 6. This CDR3 has 17 residues. CDR3 amino acids: CASSLSAGGPGTDTQYF. CDR3 sequence (DNA): TGTGCCAGCAGTTTATCAGCGGGGGGGCCTGGCACAGATACGCAGTATTTT.

The chain uses TRBV20-1 and TRBJ2-5, with no clear D. The CDR3 sequence is 12 residues long. The V end lost 1 base, the J end lost 3 bases, and 6 bases lay between the germline ends. Germline V lookup: CDR1 DFQATT, CDR2 SNEGSKA (reference sequence). CDR3 bases: TGCAGTGCTAGAGGGGGTAAAGAGACCCAGTACTTC. The encoded protein is CSARGGKETQYF.

This clonotype was counted between two and nine times. This chain connects TRBV9 to TRBJ1-3, with 7 bases fitting TRBD1. CDR1 is SGDLS and CDR2 is YYNGEE in the germline V gene. The CDR3 is 17 residues long. V was pared by 0 bases and J by 4 bases, with 10 bases of the junction left unmatched. In nucleotides, the CDR3 is TGTGCCAGCAGCGTAGGGGGATACAGGGGAACAGGAAACACCATATATTTT. This translates into CASSVGGYRGTGNTIYF.

A few counts support this clonotype. This chain uses TRBV20-1 with TRBJ1-1; possible D gene TRBD1, 5 bases. CDR1 DFQATT and CDR2 SNEGSKA come from the germline V gene (reference sequence). Trimming cost V 4 bases and J 6 bases, with 18 bases left between them. The CDR3 length is 14 residues. The CDR3 protein is CSANTGTLAPEAFF. CDR3 DNA: TGCAGTGCTAACACCGGGACTTTAGCTCCTGAAGCTTTCTTT.

The table lists this clonotype with many counts. The V call is TRBV20-1, the J call TRBJ2-7; D ambiguous. In germline, CDR1 is DFQATT, CDR2 SNEGSKA (reference sequence). CDR3 length: 12 residues. V was trimmed by 5 bases and J by 3 bases, leaving 11 bases between them. DNA for the CDR3: TGCAGTGCTCTCACTGCAAACTACGAGCAGTACTTC. It encodes CSALTANYEQYF.

This chain connects TRBV11-2 to TRBJ2-2, with D uncertain. Germline CDR1 and CDR2: SGHAT and FQNNGV. V was trimmed by 5 bases and J by 1 base, leaving 8 bases between them. The CDR3 is made up of 14 amino acids. CDR3 bases: TGTGCCAGCAGCCTTAGAGTGAACACCGGGGAGCTGTTTTTT. Its protein product is CASSLRVNTGELFF.